The 29 T cell receptor beta chains presented below share a single source sample, sequenced in a study of response to subunit inactivated influenza vaccine. MiXCR was run by TCRdb on the RT-PCR reads, yielding one entry per CDR3 protein. Of around 530,000 distinct CDR3 sequences listed, approximately 15% are singletons. Sequenced material: CD4+ T cells sorted from PBMCs, taken 23 to 25 months after vaccination. All receptors come from a man between 50 and 75 years old who received an inactivated influenza vaccine.

In its sample, this clonotype was seen a few times. The gene calls are TRBV12-3 or TRBV12-4 and TRBJ1-2; D possibly corresponds to TRBD1 (5 bases). This CDR3 spans 15 amino acids. Deletions cut 1 base from V and 6 bases from J, with 15 bases between. The CDR3 DNA reads as TGTGCCAGCAGTTTAGTGGGGGTTTCTCGGAATGGCTACACCTTC. This gives the protein CASSLVGVSRNGYTF.

This chain joins TRBV30 and TRBJ1-1; D remains ambiguous. V shed 0 bases and J shed 2 bases, with 7 bases lying between them. Germline V lookup: CDR1 GTSNPN, CDR2 SVGIG (reference sequence). This CDR3 has 13 amino acids. CDR3 DNA sequence: TGTGCCTGGAGTGTAGGACCCAACACTGAAGCTTTCTTT. This gives the protein CAWSVGPNTEAFF.

The V gene is TRBV7-2, the J gene TRBJ2-3; 9 bases fit TRBD2. The V gene's germline CDR1 is SGHTA and CDR2 FQGNSA. The CDR3 is 15 residues long. J lost 2 bases, V lost 6 bases, and 6 bases had no gene match. CDR3 loop: CASRRQRGDTDTQYF. CDR3 bases: TGTGCCAGCAGGAGACAGCGGGGGGACACAGATACGCAGTATTTT.

The chain uses TRBV11-3 and TRBJ2-2; 7 nucleotides line up with TRBD2. This CDR3 has 17 amino acids. Germline CDR1 and CDR2: SGHNT and YENEEA. V lost 1 base, J lost 1 base, and 6 bases stayed unmatched. The CDR3: CASSLGPTSLNTGELFF. The CDR3 region has the DNA TGTGCCAGCAGCTTAGGGCCGACTAGCTTGAACACCGGGGAGCTGTTTTTT. Full variable domain (remainder filled in from reference TRBV11-3 and TRBJ2-2): EAGVVQSPRYKIIEKKQPVAFWCNPISGHNTLYWYLQNLGQGPELLIRYENEEAVDDSQLPKDRFSAERLKGVDSTLKIQPAELGDSAVYLCASSLGPTSLNTGELFFGEGSRLTVL.

V and J are TRBV10-3 and TRBJ2-5; D might be TRBD2 (5 bases). Germline lookup yields CDR1 ENHRY and CDR2 SYGVKD. V lost 9 bases, J lost 0 bases, and 8 bases lay in between. The CDR3 length is 12 residues. DNA of the CDR3: TGTGCCATAGGACTTAACCAAGAGACCCAGTACTTC. It yields the protein CAIGLNQETQYF.

The chain is built from TRBV5-6 and TRBJ2-5, with D tentatively TRBD1 (6 bases). CDR3 length: 15 residues. The germline V and J ends were trimmed by 2 bases and 4 bases, with 15 bases remaining between them. Germline lookup yields CDR1 SGHDT and CDR2 YYEEEE. The chain's CDR3 is CASSFSQGGGETQYF. The CDR3, as DNA: TGTGCCAGCAGCTTTTCACAGGGTGGGGGAGAGACCCAGTACTTC.

This clonotype has ten or more counts. The V gene is TRBV5-1, the J gene TRBJ2-4; the D gene is possibly TRBD1 (6 bases). The CDR3 consists of 15 residues. Germline V lookup: CDR1 SGHRS, CDR2 YFSETQ. Trimming pared 0 bases from V and 5 bases from J, leaving 12 bases between. The CDR3 loop is CASSLAGQIENIQYF. DNA of the CDR3: TGCGCCAGCAGCTTGGCCGGACAGATCGAAAACATTCAGTACTTC.

The V call is TRBV4-2, the J call TRBJ2-3, with D hard to call. Trimming cost V 4 bases and J 1 base, with 21 bases left between them. CDR3 size: 18 residues. The germline CDR1 and CDR2 sequences are LGHNA and YNFKEQ. The DNA for the CDR3 is TGTGCCAGCAGCCGGGAACCACAAGGGTCTCGGGGCACAGATACGCAGTATTTT. Its translation: CASSREPQGSRGTDTQYF.

This clonotype was observed a handful of times. The genes are TRBV7-2 and TRBJ1-4, with 8 bases fitting TRBD1. The CDR3 has 16 amino acids. J lost 7 bases, V lost 2 bases, and 9 bases had no gene match. The germline V gene encodes CDR1 SGHTA and CDR2 FQGNSA. The CDR3 DNA sequence: TGTGCCAGCAGCTTACAACCGACAGGGGCAGGTGAAAAACTGTTTTTT. Translation: CASSLQPTGAGEKLFF.

The chain combines TRBV12-3 or TRBV12-4 with TRBJ2-1, with 7 bases matching TRBD2. This CDR3 contains 14 residues. Trimming at V came to 2 bases and at J to 8 bases, leaving 6 bases not matched to a gene. Written as DNA, the CDR3 is TGTGCCAGCAGTTTAAGGGAGGGAGGCTATGAGCAGTTCTTC. Translated, it gives CASSLREGGYEQFF.

A note on this clonotype: An end of the junction does not agree with germline; a read error may underlie this. The CDR3 DNA is TGTGCCAGCAGCGTGGTACTAGCGCGAAACAATGAGCAGTTCTTC. It specifies CASSVVLARNNEQFF. The V call is TRBV5-1, the J call TRBJ2-1; 7 nucleotides align to TRBD2. The germline V gene has CDR1 SGHRS and CDR2 YFSETQ. This CDR3 comprises 15 residues.

There are a few counts of this clonotype. This sequence joins TRBV24-1 and TRBJ2-1; a possible D gene is TRBD2 (5 bases). CDR1 is KGHDR, CDR2 SFDVKD, per germline. The germline V and J ends were trimmed by 3 bases and 16 bases, with 18 bases remaining between them. The CDR3 consists of 13 residues. The CDR3 reads CATSDEGLLPAFF. The CDR3 DNA is TGTGCCACCAGTGATGAGGGCCTACTCCCAGCCTTCTTC.

This clonotype was observed a few times. This chain joins TRBV5-1 and TRBJ2-2; D perhaps matches TRBD2 (6 bases). Per the germline V gene, CDR1 is SGHRS and CDR2 is YFSETQ. The V and J ends lost 4 bases and 1 base respectively, with 11 bases between them. This CDR3 comprises 15 residues. CDR3 sequence (DNA): TGCGCCAGCAGCCCCGCGGGGCAGAACACCGGGGAGCTGTTTTTT. Translated: CASSPAGQNTGELFF. Supplemented by reference TRBV5-1 and TRBJ2-2, the full variable domain reads KAGVTQTPRYLIKTRGQQVTLSCSPISGHRSVSWYQQTPGQGLQFLFEYFSETQRNKGNFPGRFSGRQFSNSRSEMNVSTLELGDSALYLCASSPAGQNTGELFFGEGSRLTVL.

This clonotype was counted between two and nine times. CDR3 in DNA: TGTGCCAGCAGTCTTAGACAGCCCTACGAGCAGTACTTC. Translation: CASSLRQPYEQYF. The V and J genes are TRBV28 and TRBJ2-7, with TRBD1 as a possible D gene (5 bases). Per the germline V gene, CDR1 is MDHEN and CDR2 is SYDVKM. The CDR3 sequence is 13 residues long. The germline V and J ends were trimmed by 5 bases and 2 bases, with 10 bases remaining between them.

CDR3 sequence: CASSPSIRNTEAFF. CDR3 sequence (DNA): TGTGCCAGCTCCCCGTCTATTAGGAACACTGAAGCTTTCTTT. This rearrangement joins TRBV18 to TRBJ1-1, with D unresolved. Trimming stripped 6 bases from V and 1 base from J, with 12 bases between. The CDR3 spans 14 residues. CDR1 is KGHSH and CDR2 is LQKENI in the germline V gene.

Comments on this clonotype: One junction end disagrees with the germline gene, perhaps due to a read error. In nucleotides, the CDR3 is TGTGCCTGCAGCTTAGACTTTCGCACCGGGGAGCTGTTTTTT. This codes for CACSLDFRTGELFF. The V gene is TRBV7-9, the J gene TRBJ2-2; D gene unclear. This CDR3 is 14 amino acids long. Germline V lookup: CDR1 SEHNR, CDR2 FQNEAQ (reference sequence).

The chain is built from TRBV20-1 and TRBJ2-7, with D unresolved. From germline, CDR1 is DFQATT and CDR2 SNEGSKA (reference sequence). V was trimmed by 1 base and J by 6 bases, leaving 10 bases between them. The CDR3 length is 12 residues. CDR3 sequence (DNA): TGCAGTGCTAGAGGCCCCACTTTCGAGCAGTACTTC. This sequence encodes CSARGPTFEQYF.

This chain joins TRBV11-2 and TRBJ2-5, with TRBD1 matching over 10 bases. With V trimmed by 3 bases and J by 7 bases, 5 bases remained unmatched. Germline V lookup: CDR1 SGHAT, CDR2 FQNNGV. There are 14 residues in the CDR3. CDR3 residues: CASSLGQGLGTQYF. The CDR3 DNA reads TGTGCCAGCAGCTTGGGACAGGGGTTAGGGACCCAGTACTTC.

The chain has TRBV7-9 and TRBJ1-2; tentatively, D is TRBD1 (5 bases). CDR1 is SEHNR, CDR2 FQNEAQ, per germline (reference sequence). V lost 1 base to trimming and J lost 5 bases, with 8 bases between them. This CDR3 comprises 13 residues. CDR3 amino acids: CASSLGRQYGYTF. CDR3 sequence (DNA): TGTGCCAGCAGCTTAGGGCGACAGTATGGCTACACCTTC.

The DNA for the CDR3 is TGTGCCTGGAGCCCGAGGGGCGAGACCCAGTACTTC. Translation: CAWSPRGETQYF. The rearrangement links TRBV30 to TRBJ2-5; tentatively, D is TRBD1 or TRBD2 (5 bases each). The CDR3 length is 12 residues. V shed 3 bases and J shed 5 bases, with 10 bases lying between them. Looked up from germline, CDR1 is GTSNPN and CDR2 is SVGIG (reference sequence). Supplemented by reference TRBV30 and TRBJ2-5, the full variable domain reads SQTIHQWPATLVQPVGSPLSLECTVEGTSNPNLYWYRQAAGRGLQLLFYSVGIGQISSEVPQNLSASRPQDRQFILSSKKLLLSDSGFYLCAWSPRGETQYFGPGTRLLVL.

This clonotype occurred a few times. The genes are TRBV5-1 and TRBJ1-6, with no clear D. Per germline, CDR1 SGHRS and CDR2 YFSETQ. This CDR3 contains 13 residues. Trimming cost V 8 bases and J 7 bases, with 13 bases left between them. The CDR3 protein is CASGREQNSPLHF. CDR3 nucleotide sequence: TGCGCCAGTGGCCGGGAGCAAAATTCACCCCTCCACTTT.

This clonotype was seen a few times. V is TRBV20-1 and J is TRBJ2-7; D is tentatively TRBD1 or TRBD2 (6 bases each). V lost 1 base, J lost 2 bases, and 18 bases lay in between. Germline CDR1 reads DFQATT; CDR2 reads SNEGSKA (reference sequence). The CDR3 sequence is 16 residues long. The CDR3 sequence is CSARGLGGGQTYEQYF. In DNA form, the CDR3 reads TGCAGTGCTAGAGGTCTAGGGGGAGGTCAAACCTACGAGCAGTACTTC.

This clonotype was counted at least ten times. The V call is TRBV6-5, the J call TRBJ2-3; tentative D call: TRBD1 (6 bases). The CDR3 is 15 residues long. V lost 4 bases, J lost 0 bases, and 11 bases lay in between. The germline V gene encodes CDR1 MNHEY and CDR2 SVGAGI. This chain's CDR3 is CASSWTAPSTDTQYF. DNA of the CDR3: TGTGCCAGCAGTTGGACAGCGCCGAGCACAGATACGCAGTATTTT.

This clonotype was seen a few times. The chain employs TRBV24-1 and TRBJ2-7; D remains ambiguous. V lost 7 bases and J 9 bases, leaving 12 bases between the germline ends. The germline gives CDR1 KGHDR, CDR2 SFDVKD. The CDR3 has 11 residues. The CDR3 nucleotides read TGTGCCACCAGCGACGGTCGCGTGCAGTACTTC. Protein sequence: CATSDGRVQYF.

This clonotype was observed a handful of times. The chain recombines TRBV5-1 with TRBJ2-1; a possible D gene is TRBD2 (5 bases). The CDR3 consists of 15 residues. The germline V gene encodes CDR1 SGHRS and CDR2 YFSETQ. Between the trimmed V and J ends, which lost 4 bases and 1 base, there was a span of 12 bases. In DNA, the CDR3 is TGCGCCAGCAGCCAAACCGGGGAATCCTACAATGAGCAGTTCTTC. This gives the protein CASSQTGESYNEQFF.

In its sample, this clonotype was seen a few times. The CDR3 DNA reads as TGTGCCACCAGTGAAGAAAGGGACCGCCCCATATACTACGAGCAGTACTTC. Protein sequence: CATSEERDRPIYYEQYF. This chain joins TRBV24-1 and TRBJ2-7; TRBD1 or TRBD2 may be the D gene (5 bases each). This CDR3 contains 17 residues. The V gene lost 4 bases and the J gene lost 3 bases, with 21 bases spanning the gap. Germline-derived CDR1 and CDR2 are KGHDR and SFDVKD.

The chain has TRBV20-1 and TRBJ2-3; 10 nucleotides agree with TRBD2. The V segment lost 5 bases and the J segment 2 bases; nucleotides outside the gene matches: 7. The germline V gene encodes CDR1 DFQATT and CDR2 SNEGSKA (reference sequence). The CDR3 sequence is 15 residues long. The CDR3 is CSAWKREGFTDTQYF. The CDR3 DNA follows: TGCAGTGCTTGGAAGCGGGAGGGATTCACAGATACGCAGTATTTT.

This clonotype was seen repeatedly, ten times or more. CDR3 in amino acids: CASSQNGGRNEQYF. DNA of the CDR3: TGTGCCAGCAGTCAAAACGGGGGGAGGAACGAGCAGTACTTC. The chain uses TRBV3-1 and TRBJ2-7, with 7 bases that match TRBD2. The J segment lost 5 bases and the V segment lost 6 bases, leaving 10 bases of the junction unmatched. The CDR3 sequence is 14 residues long. Germline-derived CDR1 and CDR2 are LGHDT and YNNKEL (reference sequence).

This chain joins TRBV2 and TRBJ2-7, with unresolved D. Looked up from germline, CDR1 is SNHLY and CDR2 is FYNNEI. The CDR3 is 12 amino acids. Trimming removed 6 bases from V and 7 bases from J, with 13 bases in between. The CDR3 DNA follows: TGTGCCAGCAGGACGGACGGTGAGGAGCAGTACTTC. This translates into CASRTDGEEQYF.